This TCR beta chain appears in the sequencing data of a study of T cell repertoires in cytomegalovirus infection (dated by TCRdb to about 2019). About the investigation overall: Recently identified HLA-C-restricted CMV epitopes, whose presentation resists viral immunomodulation, were targeted by peptide stimulations together with well-studied HLA-B-restricted epitopes. The HLA type of each donor mattered for the analysis, because public TCR beta signatures pointed to carriage of CMV infection along with the matching HLA type.

From the germline V gene, CDR1 is SGHTA and CDR2 is FQGNSA. The germline ends are 17 bases apart after V is trimmed by 5 bases and J by 4 bases. The CDR3 starts with the cysteine, ends with the phenylalanine, and has 16 residues. The retained sequence is limited to the CDR3, 48 bases, with the frame set at the first base. Study-wide conclusions, independent of this receptor: In both this cohort and an independent cohort of 300 to 450 donors, the cumulative frequency of public TCR beta family members distinguished carriers of CMV infection plus the relevant HLA type. The ex vivo response was dominated by HLA-C-restricted CMV-specific TCR beta clonotypes, and the single most frequent clonotype in two of eight donors was supplied by these HLA-C-restricted clonotypes.

For sequencing, an Illumina HiSeq 1500 was employed. Using fastp at Q25 and MiXCR, TCRdb reprocessed the public reads and kept productive beta chains. Each record represents a unique CDR3 protein, reported with the most common genes and DNA among its rows. Recorded for this sample are approximately 730,000 distinct CDR3 sequences; 25% to 35% of them occurred a single time. About an eighth of the sample is in the top ten clones. This clonotype showed up many times. Its binding antigen is unknown. No base qualities exist here, and no much larger clone lies one base off it. Interpreted using the paper, the treatment or condition label stands for: in vitro stimulation with specific CMV peptide epitopes to enrich CMV-specific T cells.

The sequence was collected from a human donor in good health (CMV status not recorded). Some clones in this sample may be carry-over from other donors' samples. The receptor chain draws on TRBV7-2 and TRBJ2-2; the D gene is possibly TRBD1 or TRBD2, each agreeing over 5 bases. The sequences come from cultured CD8+ T cells from PBMCs, collected from culture after CMV antigen stimulation. The encoded CDR3 is CASSAQGPSITGELFF. The nucleotide sequence reads as follows: TGTGCCAGCAGCGCCCAGGGACCATCGATCACCGGGGAGCTGTTTTTT.